The T cell receptor beta chain described here comes from a study of molecular identifiers for immune sequencing clone quantification. Overall study context: In replicates, the authors split RNA from approximately 20,000 or 100,000 naive CD8 cells five ways and sequenced four.

Naive CD8 libraries used about 18,000 to 1,100,000 sorted cells and 10%, 30% or 50% RNA. Regarding this clonotype: The antigen is not known.

General observations from the study: Because of identical TCR molecules sharing a barcode, sizes of highly expanded clones could be underestimated.

TCRdb passed the PCR reads through MiXCR, listing each CDR3 protein once. Here the sample spans 45,000 to 60,000 distinct CDR3 sequences, roughly a third being singletons. V was clipped by 3 bases and J by 7 bases, with 13 bases between them. This CDR3 spans 14 amino acids. CDR1 SGHAT and CDR2 FQDESV come from the germline V gene (reference sequence). The chain employs TRBV11-1 and TRBJ2-1; D is perhaps TRBD2 (5 bases). This TCR came from a human donor in good health. Some libraries in this study had Jurkat cell RNA spiked in. The sample was naive CD8+ T cells from blood, with Jurkat cell RNA spiked in. Subset meaning: FACS-sorted CD8+CD4-CCR7+CD45RA+ naive T cells. The CDR3 protein is CASSFTGKGNEQFF. CDR3 nucleotide sequence: TGTGCCAGCAGCTTTACCGGGAAGGGTAATGAGCAGTTCTTC. Based on the CDR3 plus reference TRBV11-1 and TRBJ2-1, the full variable domain is EAEVAQSPRYKITEKSQAVAFWCDPISGHATLYWYRQILGQGPELLVQFQDESVVDDSQLPKDRFSAERLKGVDSTLKIQPAELGDSAMYLCASSFTGKGNEQFFGPGTRLTVL.